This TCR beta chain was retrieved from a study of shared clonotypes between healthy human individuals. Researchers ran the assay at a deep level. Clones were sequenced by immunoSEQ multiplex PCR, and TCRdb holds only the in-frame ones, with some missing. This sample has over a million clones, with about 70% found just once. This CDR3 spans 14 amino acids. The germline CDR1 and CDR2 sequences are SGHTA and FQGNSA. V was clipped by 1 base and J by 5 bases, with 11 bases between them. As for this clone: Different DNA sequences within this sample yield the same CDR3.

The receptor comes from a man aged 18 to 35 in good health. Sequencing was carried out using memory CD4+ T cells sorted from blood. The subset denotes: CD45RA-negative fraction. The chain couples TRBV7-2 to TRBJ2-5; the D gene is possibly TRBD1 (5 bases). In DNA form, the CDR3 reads TGTGCCAGCAGCTTAGGAAGGGGTGGGGAGACCCAGTACTTC. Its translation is CASSLGRGGETQYF.